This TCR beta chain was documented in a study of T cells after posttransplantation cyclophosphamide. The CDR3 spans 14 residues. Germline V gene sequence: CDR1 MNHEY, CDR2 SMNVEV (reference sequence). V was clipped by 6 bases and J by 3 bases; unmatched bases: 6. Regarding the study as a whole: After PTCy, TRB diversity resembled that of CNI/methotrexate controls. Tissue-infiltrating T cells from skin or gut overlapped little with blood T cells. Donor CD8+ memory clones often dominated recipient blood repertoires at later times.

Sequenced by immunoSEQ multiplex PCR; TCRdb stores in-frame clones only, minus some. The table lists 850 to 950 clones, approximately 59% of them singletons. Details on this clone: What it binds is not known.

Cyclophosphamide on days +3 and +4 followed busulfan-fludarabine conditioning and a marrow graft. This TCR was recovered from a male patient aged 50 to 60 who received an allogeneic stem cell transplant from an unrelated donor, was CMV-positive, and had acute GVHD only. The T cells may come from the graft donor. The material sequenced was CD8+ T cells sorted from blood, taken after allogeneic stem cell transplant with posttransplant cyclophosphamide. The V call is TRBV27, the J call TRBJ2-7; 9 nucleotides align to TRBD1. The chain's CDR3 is CASRSGTGYYEQYF. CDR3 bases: TGTGCCAGCAGATCCGGGACAGGGTACTACGAGCAGTACTTC.